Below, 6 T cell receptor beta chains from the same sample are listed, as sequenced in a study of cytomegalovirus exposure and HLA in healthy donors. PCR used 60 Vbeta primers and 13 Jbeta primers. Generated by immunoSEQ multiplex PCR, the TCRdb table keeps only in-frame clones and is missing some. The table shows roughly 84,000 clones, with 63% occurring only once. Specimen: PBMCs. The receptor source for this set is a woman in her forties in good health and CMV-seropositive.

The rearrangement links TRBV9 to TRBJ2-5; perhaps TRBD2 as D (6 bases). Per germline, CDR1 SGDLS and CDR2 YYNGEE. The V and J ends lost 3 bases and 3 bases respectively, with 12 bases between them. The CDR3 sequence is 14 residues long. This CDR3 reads CASSGETSKETQYF. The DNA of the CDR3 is TGTGCCAGCAGCGGAGAGACTAGTAAAGAGACCCAGTACTTC.

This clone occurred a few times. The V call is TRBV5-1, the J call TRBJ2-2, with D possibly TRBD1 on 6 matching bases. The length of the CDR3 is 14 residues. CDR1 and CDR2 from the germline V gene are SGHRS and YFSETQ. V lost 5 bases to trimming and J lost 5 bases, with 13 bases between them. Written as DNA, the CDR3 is TGCGCCAGCAGTGCAGGGGTGGGGACCGGGGAGCTGTTTTTT. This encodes CASSAGVGTGELFF.

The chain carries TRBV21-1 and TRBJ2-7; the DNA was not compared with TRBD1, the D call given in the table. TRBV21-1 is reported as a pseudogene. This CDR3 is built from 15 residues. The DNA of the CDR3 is TGTGCCAGCAGCAAAGTTCAGGGATCCCCCTACGAGCAGTACTTC. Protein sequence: CASSKVQGSPYEQYF.

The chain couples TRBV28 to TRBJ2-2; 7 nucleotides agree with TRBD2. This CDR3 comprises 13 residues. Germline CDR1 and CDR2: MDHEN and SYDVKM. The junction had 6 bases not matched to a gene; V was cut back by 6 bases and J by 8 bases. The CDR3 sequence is CASSGRLDGELFF. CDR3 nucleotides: TGTGCCAGCAGCGGGAGGTTGGATGGGGAGCTGTTTTTT.

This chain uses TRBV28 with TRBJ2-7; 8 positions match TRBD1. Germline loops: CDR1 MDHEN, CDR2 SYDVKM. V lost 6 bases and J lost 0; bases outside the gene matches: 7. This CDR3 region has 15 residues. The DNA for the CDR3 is TGTGCCAGCAGCCGGGACAGGAGATTCTCCTACGAGCAGTACTTC. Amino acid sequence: CASSRDRRFSYEQYF.

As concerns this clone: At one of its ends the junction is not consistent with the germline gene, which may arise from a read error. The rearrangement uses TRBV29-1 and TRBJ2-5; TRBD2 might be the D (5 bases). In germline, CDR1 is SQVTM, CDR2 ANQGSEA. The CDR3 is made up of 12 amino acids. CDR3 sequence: CSVGELQEPQYF. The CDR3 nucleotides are TGCAGCGTTGGGGAGCTTCAAGAGCCCCAGTACTTC.